One and the same sample provided the 9 T cell receptor beta chains below, sequenced in a study of tumor-infiltrating lymphocytes in localized non-small cell lung cancer. Method: immunoSEQ multiplex PCR; TCRdb's copy keeps in-frame clones and lacks some. The sample contains some 10,000 clones, about three fifths of which appear only once. The sample comprised lung tumor tissue. The receptors derive from a human donor with non-small cell lung cancer.

The rearrangement joins TRBV11-2 to TRBJ2-1; TRBD2 matches 7 bases. This CDR3 has 17 amino acids. Trimming cost V 5 bases and J 10 bases; bases outside gene matches: 20. Looked up from germline, CDR1 is SGHAT and CDR2 is FQNNGV. The CDR3 protein is CASSIRRIGGSLGEQFF. The CDR3 DNA reads TGTGCCAGCAGCATAAGAAGGATAGGCGGGAGCCTAGGGGAGCAGTTCTTC.

There are a few counts of this clone. The chain combines TRBV11-2 with TRBJ2-7; D remains ambiguous. V was trimmed by 0 bases and J by 4 bases, leaving 10 bases between them. The germline V gene has CDR1 SGHAT and CDR2 FQNNGV. This CDR3 contains 14 residues. In DNA form, the CDR3 reads TGTGCCAGCAGCTTAGATCGGCTACCATACGAGCAGTACTTC. Protein product: CASSLDRLPYEQYF.

The rearrangement uses TRBV30 and TRBJ1-6; no firm D call. The CDR3 spans 11 residues. CDR1 and CDR2 from the germline V gene are GTSNPN and SVGIG (reference sequence). V lost 5 bases, J lost 10 bases, and 9 bases lay in between. As DNA, the CDR3 is TGTGCCTGGGGGAGGCGATCACCCCTCCACTTT. Translating gives CAWGRRSPLHF.

This clone occurred once. The rearrangement joins TRBV2 to TRBJ2-2, with a weak D call TRBD2 (5 bases). The ends were cut back, 6 bases at V and 5 bases at J, with 10 bases in the middle. The CDR3 spans 13 residues. In germline, CDR1 is SNHLY, CDR2 FYNNEI. CDR3 in DNA: TGTGCCAGCAGGACGGGCGGGACCGGGGAGCTGTTTTTT. This encodes CASRTGGTGELFF. Using reference TRBV2 and TRBJ2-2 for the parts outside the CDR3, the full variable domain is EPEVTQTPSHQVTQMGQEVILRCVPISNHLYFYWYRQILGQKVEFLVSFYNNEISEKSEIFDDQFSVERPDGSNFTLKIRSTKLEDSAMYFCASRTGGTGELFFGEGSRLTVL.

The chain recombines TRBV14 with TRBJ2-2, with TRBD2 as a possible D gene (6 bases). There are 15 residues in the CDR3. The ends were cut back, 0 bases at V and 6 bases at J, with 11 bases in the middle. Germline assignment: CDR1 SGHDN and CDR2 FVKESK. This chain's CDR3 is CASSQDLGEAGELFF. CDR3 DNA sequence: TGTGCCAGCAGCCAAGATTTAGGGGAGGCCGGGGAGCTGTTTTTT.

The chain combines TRBV11-2 with TRBJ1-6, with D possibly matching TRBD1 (5 bases). Germline CDR1 SGHAT, CDR2 FQNNGV. Trimming left V 5 bases short and J 9 bases short, with 23 bases between. The CDR3 is 17 residues long. The CDR3 loop is CASSGTALEGLGSPLHF. CDR3 DNA sequence: TGTGCCAGCAGCGGGACCGCGCTTGAGGGTTTAGGTTCACCCCTCCACTTT.

J is TRBJ2-1 and V is TRBV7-2; 7 nucleotides align to TRBD2. The CDR3 extends over 13 amino acids. Germline assignment: CDR1 SGHTA and CDR2 FQGNSA. V dropped 2 bases and J dropped 5; count of bases not matched to a gene: 0. Written as DNA, the CDR3 is TGTGCCAGCAGCTTAAGCGGGAACAATGAGCAGTTCTTC. It translates to CASSLSGNNEQFF.

The chain carries TRBV9 and TRBJ1-2; 10 nucleotides agree with TRBD1. This CDR3 contains 15 residues. The germline gives CDR1 SGDLS, CDR2 YYNGEE. V lost 3 bases to trimming and J lost 7 bases; unmatched junction nucleotides: 9. The CDR3 spells CASSGQLTGGTGYTF. The CDR3 nucleotides are TGTGCCAGCAGCGGGCAATTGACAGGGGGCACTGGCTACACCTTC.

The V gene is TRBV19, the J gene TRBJ1-3; 11 nucleotides align to TRBD1. CDR1 and CDR2 from the germline V gene are LNHDA and SQIVND (reference sequence). The J segment lost 2 bases and the V segment lost 5 bases, leaving 5 bases of the junction unmatched. The CDR3 covers 16 residues. CDR3 DNA sequence: TGTGCCAGTAGTTTTGGACAGGGGGCTACTGGAAACACCATATATTTT. It encodes CASSFGQGATGNTIYF.